The rows below give T cell receptor beta chains drawn from one sample of a study of cytomegalovirus exposure and HLA in healthy donors. Profiling relied on immunoSEQ multiplex PCR, and the TCRdb table lists in-frame clones only, not all of them. This sample's table has over 65,000 clones. The sample was PBMCs. The origin of the receptors is a woman under 40 in good health and CMV-seronegative. Each CDR3 is given with its conserved first and last residue. The order of the fields is V gene, J gene, CDR3 protein.

v_call: TRBV18; j_call: TRBJ1-1; cdr3_aa: CASSPGRGTEAFF
v_call: TRBV7-9; j_call: TRBJ1-1; cdr3_aa: CASSLSGNTEAFF
v_call: TRBV28; j_call: TRBJ2-7; cdr3_aa: CASSLYPQGMGEQYF
v_call: TRBV6-1; j_call: TRBJ1-1; cdr3_aa: CASRERGGGDKSLGFF
v_call: TRBV7-2; j_call: TRBJ1-5; cdr3_aa: CASSSQVGGSQPQHF
v_call: TRBV7-9; j_call: TRBJ2-7; cdr3_aa: CASSRTSGGEQYF
v_call: TRBV12-5; j_call: TRBJ2-7; cdr3_aa: CASGSTSGSYEQYF
v_call: TRBV19; j_call: TRBJ1-6; cdr3_aa: CASSIGGVKSSPLHF
v_call: TRBV6-1; j_call: TRBJ1-1; cdr3_aa: CASSGPPGTVPPRGEAFF
v_call: TRBV18; j_call: TRBJ1-2; cdr3_aa: CASSPDRGRGYTF